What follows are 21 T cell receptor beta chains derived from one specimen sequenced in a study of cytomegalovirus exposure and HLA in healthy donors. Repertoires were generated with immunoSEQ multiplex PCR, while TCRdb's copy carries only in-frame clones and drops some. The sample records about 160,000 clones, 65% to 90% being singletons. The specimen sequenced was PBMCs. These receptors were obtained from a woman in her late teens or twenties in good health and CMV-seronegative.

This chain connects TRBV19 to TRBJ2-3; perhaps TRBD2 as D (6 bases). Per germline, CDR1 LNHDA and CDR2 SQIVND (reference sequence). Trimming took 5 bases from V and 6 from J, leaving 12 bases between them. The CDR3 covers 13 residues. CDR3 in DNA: TGTGCCAGTAGTGGGAGGTTGAGGGATACGCAGTATTTT. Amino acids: CASSGRLRDTQYF.

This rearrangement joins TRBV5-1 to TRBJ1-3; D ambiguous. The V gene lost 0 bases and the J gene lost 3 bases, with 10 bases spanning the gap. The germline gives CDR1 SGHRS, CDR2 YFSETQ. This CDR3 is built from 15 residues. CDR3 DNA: TGCGCCAGCAGCTTGGGGTTATCGGGTGGAAACACCATATATTTT. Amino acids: CASSLGLSGGNTIYF. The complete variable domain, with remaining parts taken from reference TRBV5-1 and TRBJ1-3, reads KAGVTQTPRYLIKTRGQQVTLSCSPISGHRSVSWYQQTPGQGLQFLFEYFSETQRNKGNFPGRFSGRQFSNSRSEMNVSTLELGDSALYLCASSLGLSGGNTIYFGEGSWLTVV.

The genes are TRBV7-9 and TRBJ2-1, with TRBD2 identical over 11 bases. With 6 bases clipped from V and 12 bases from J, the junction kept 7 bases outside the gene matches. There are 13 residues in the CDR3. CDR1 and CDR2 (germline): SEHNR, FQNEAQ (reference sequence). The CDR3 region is CASRLAGVSGQFF. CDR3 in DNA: TGTGCCAGCAGACTAGCGGGAGTCAGTGGGCAGTTCTTC.

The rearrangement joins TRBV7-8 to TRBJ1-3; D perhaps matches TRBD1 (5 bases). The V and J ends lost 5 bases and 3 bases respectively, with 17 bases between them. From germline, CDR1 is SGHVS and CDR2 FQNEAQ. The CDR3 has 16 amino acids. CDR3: CASSPRSGGFGNTIYF. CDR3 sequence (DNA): TGTGCCAGCAGCCCTAGGTCCGGGGGATTTGGAAACACCATATATTTT.

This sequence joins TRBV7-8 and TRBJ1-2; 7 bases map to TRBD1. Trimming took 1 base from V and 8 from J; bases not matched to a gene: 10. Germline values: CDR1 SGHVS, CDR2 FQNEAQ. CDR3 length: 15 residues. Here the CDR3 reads CASSLEDEGAGGYTF. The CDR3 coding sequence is TGTGCCAGCAGCTTAGAAGATGAGGGGGCCGGAGGCTACACCTTC. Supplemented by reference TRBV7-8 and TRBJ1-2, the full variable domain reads GAGVSQSPRYKVAKRGQDVALRCDPISGHVSLFWYQQALGQGPEFLTYFQNEAQLDKSGLPSDRFFAERPEGSVSTLKIQRTQQEDSAVYLCASSLEDEGAGGYTFGSGTRLTVV.

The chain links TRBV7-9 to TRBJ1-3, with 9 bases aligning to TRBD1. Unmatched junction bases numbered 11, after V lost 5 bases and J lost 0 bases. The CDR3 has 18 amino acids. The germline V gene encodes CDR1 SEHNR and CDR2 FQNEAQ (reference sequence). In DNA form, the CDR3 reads TGTGCCAGCAGCGCCTCGACCGGGACAGGGTTCTCTGGAAACACCATATATTTT. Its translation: CASSASTGTGFSGNTIYF.

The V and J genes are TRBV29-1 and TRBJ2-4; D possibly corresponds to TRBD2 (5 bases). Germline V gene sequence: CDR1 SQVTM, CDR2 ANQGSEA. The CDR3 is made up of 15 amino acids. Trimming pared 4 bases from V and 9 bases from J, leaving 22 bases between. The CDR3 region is CSVVQEAALLGIQYF. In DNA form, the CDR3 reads TGCAGCGTTGTTCAGGAGGCGGCCTTGTTAGGCATTCAGTACTTC. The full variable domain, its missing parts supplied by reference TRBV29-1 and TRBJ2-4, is SAVISQKPSRDICQRGTSLTIQCQVDSQVTMMFWYRQQPGQSLTLIATANQGSEATYESGFVIDKFPISRPNLTFSTLTVSNMSPEDSSIYLCSVVQEAALLGIQYFGAGTRLSVL.

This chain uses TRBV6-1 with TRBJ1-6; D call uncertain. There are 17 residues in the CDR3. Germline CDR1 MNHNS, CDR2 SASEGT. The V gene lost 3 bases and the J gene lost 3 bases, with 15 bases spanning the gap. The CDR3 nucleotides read TGTGCCAGCAGTGATCCGAACCGGGATTTCTATAATTCACCCCTCCACTTT. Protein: CASSDPNRDFYNSPLHF.

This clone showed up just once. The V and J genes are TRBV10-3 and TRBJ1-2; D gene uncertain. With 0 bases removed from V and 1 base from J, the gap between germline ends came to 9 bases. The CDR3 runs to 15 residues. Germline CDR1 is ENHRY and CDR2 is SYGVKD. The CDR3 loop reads CAISESNPVNYGYTF. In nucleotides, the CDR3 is TGTGCCATCAGTGAGTCGAATCCAGTTAACTATGGCTACACCTTC.

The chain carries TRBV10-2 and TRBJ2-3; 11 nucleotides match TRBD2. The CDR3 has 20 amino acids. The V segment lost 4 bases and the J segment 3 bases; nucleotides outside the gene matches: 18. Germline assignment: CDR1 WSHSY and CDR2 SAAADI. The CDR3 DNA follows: TGCGCCAGCAGTGGGCTACTAGCGGGAGTATATTTTCGGGTGACAGATACGCAGTATTTT. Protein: CASSGLLAGVYFRVTDTQYF.

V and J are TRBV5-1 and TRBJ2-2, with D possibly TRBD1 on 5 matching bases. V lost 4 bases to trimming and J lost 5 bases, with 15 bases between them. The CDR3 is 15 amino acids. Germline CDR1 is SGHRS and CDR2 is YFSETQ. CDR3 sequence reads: CASSPLGALTGELFF. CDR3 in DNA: TGCGCCAGCAGCCCGTTAGGGGCATTGACCGGGGAGCTGTTTTTT.

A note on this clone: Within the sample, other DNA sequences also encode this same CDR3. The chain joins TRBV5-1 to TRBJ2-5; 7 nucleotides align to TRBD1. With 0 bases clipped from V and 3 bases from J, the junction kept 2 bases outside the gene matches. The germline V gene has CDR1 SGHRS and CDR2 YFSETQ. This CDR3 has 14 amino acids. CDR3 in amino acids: CASSLGTGEETQYF. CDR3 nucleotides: TGCGCCAGCAGCTTGGGGACAGGAGAAGAGACCCAGTACTTC. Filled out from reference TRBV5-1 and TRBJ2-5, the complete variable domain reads KAGVTQTPRYLIKTRGQQVTLSCSPISGHRSVSWYQQTPGQGLQFLFEYFSETQRNKGNFPGRFSGRQFSNSRSEMNVSTLELGDSALYLCASSLGTGEETQYFGPGTRLLVL.

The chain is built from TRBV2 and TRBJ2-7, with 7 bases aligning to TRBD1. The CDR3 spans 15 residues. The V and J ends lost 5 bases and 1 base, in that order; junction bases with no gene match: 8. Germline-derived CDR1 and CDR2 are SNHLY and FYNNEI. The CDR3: CASSSRGLSSYEQYF. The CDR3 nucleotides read TGTGCCAGCAGTTCTAGGGGGCTCTCTTCCTACGAGCAGTACTTC. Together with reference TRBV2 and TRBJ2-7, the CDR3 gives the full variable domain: EPEVTQTPSHQVTQMGQEVILRCVPISNHLYFYWYRQILGQKVEFLVSFYNNEISEKSEIFDDQFSVERPDGSNFTLKIRSTKLEDSAMYFCASSSRGLSSYEQYFGPGTRLTVT.

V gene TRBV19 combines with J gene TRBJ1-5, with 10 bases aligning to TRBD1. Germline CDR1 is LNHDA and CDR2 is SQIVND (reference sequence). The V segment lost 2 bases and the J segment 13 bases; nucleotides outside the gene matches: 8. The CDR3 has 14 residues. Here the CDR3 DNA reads TGTGCCAGTAGTATATTTGCTAGGGACAGGGGACAGCATTTT. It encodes CASSIFARDRGQHF.

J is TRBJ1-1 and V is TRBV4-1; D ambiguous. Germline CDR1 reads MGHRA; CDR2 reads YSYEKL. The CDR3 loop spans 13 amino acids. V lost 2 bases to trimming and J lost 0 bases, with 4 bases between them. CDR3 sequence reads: CASSQPMNTEAFF. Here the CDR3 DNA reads TGCGCCAGCAGCCAACCAATGAACACTGAAGCTTTCTTT.

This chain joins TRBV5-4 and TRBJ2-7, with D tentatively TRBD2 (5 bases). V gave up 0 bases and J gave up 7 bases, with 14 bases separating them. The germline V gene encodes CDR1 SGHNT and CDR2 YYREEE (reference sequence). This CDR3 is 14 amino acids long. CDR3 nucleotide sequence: TGTGCCAGCAGCTTGGATCGGCCTTCGGGAGAGCAGTACTTC. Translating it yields CASSLDRPSGEQYF.

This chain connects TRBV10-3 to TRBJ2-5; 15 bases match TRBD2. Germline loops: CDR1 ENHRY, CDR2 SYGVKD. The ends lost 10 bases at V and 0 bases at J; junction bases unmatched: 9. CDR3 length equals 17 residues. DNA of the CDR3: TGTGCCACCCAGACCGGACTAGCGGGGGGGTACCAAGAGACCCAGTACTTC. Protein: CATQTGLAGGYQETQYF.

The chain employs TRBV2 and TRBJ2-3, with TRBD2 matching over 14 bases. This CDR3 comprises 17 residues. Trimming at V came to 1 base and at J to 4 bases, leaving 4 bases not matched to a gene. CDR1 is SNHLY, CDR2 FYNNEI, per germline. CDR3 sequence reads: CASSEGWTSGGSDTQYF. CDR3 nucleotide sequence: TGTGCCAGCAGTGAAGGGTGGACTAGCGGGGGGTCAGATACGCAGTATTTT.

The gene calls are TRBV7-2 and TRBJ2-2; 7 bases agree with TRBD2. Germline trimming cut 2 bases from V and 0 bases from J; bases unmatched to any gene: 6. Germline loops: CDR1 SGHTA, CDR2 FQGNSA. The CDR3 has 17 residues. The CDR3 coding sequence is TGTGCCAGCAGCTTACAGGGCGGGAGATCGAACACCGGGGAGCTGTTTTTT. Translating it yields CASSLQGGRSNTGELFF.

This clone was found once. As DNA, the CDR3 is TGTGCCAGCAGCCCAGGGACAGCCAGCCTCTATGGCTACACCTTC. This encodes CASSPGTASLYGYTF. The genes are TRBV5-6 and TRBJ1-2, with 7 nucleotides matching TRBD1. The germline CDR1 and CDR2 sequences are SGHDT and YYEEEE. V lost 4 bases to trimming and J lost 4 bases; unmatched junction nucleotides: 10. The CDR3 has 15 amino acids.

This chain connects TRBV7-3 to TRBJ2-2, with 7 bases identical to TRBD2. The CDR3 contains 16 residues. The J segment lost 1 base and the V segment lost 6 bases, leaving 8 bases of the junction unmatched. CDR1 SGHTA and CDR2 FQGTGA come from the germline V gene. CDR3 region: CASSPRPSGNTGELFF. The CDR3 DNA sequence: TGTGCCAGCAGTCCCCGGCCTAGCGGGAACACCGGGGAGCTGTTTTTT.